Here is one T cell receptor (beta chain) with its context. TCRdb's copy holds only in-frame clones and misses some; the assay was immunoSEQ multiplex PCR. The repertoire consists of about 100,000 clones, with roughly 82% occurring once and the leading ten covering 4% to 5.5%. This sample was included in a study of blood T cell repertoires in COVID-19. V was cut by 4 bases and J by 12 bases, with 11 bases left in between. CDR3 size: 11 residues. Germline lookup yields CDR1 SGHAT and CDR2 FQNNGV. V usage is TRBV11-2 and J usage is TRBJ2-3; D remains ambiguous. Sequenced: peripheral blood. This sequence was found in a man aged 55-75 years with acute or convalescent COVID-19. CDR3 bases: TGTGCCAGCAGCTCCCTCCATAGTCAGTATTTT. Translated, it gives CASSSLHSQYF.